A selection of T cell receptor beta chains follows, all from one sample in a study of CD8 T cells in Susac syndrome. From the immunoSEQ multiplex PCR reads, TCRdb called clonotypes with MiXCR, one entry per CDR3 protein. The sample lists approximately 190,000 distinct CDR3 sequences; approximately 94% were seen once. Specimen: CD4+ T cells from PBMCs. Receptors were obtained from a human donor with Susac syndrome. CDR3s include the opening cysteine and the closing phenylalanine or tryptophan. The D gene is left open where the match is weak. The listing skips clone size in some rows; elsewhere it reads once, few, many or a size class.

j_call: TRBJ1-1
clone_size: NA
cdr3_length: 16
d_call: NA
v_call: TRBV12-3/TRBV12-4
cdr3_nt: TGTGCCAGCAGTTCCCCCTCACAGGGCGCAAACACTGAAGCTTTCTTT
cdr3_aa: CASSSPSQGANTEAFF

j_call: TRBJ1-1
clone_size: few
cdr3_length: 14
d_call: TRBD1
v_call: TRBV5-4
cdr3_nt: TGTGCCAGCAGCCTGGGACAGATGAACACTGAAGCTTTCTTT
cdr3_aa: CASSLGQMNTEAFF

j_call: TRBJ2-1
clone_size: NA
cdr3_length: 12
d_call: NA
v_call: TRBV9
cdr3_nt: TGTGCCAGCAGCGTCTCCTACAATGAGCAGTTCTTC
cdr3_aa: CASSVSYNEQFF

j_call: TRBJ2-1
clone_size: NA
cdr3_length: 16
d_call: TRBD1
v_call: TRBV5-1
cdr3_nt: TGCGCCAGCAGCTCTGCACCGACAGGGGGGAATAATGAGCAGTTCTTC
cdr3_aa: CASSSAPTGGNNEQFF

j_call: TRBJ1-6
clone_size: NA
cdr3_length: 14
d_call: TRBD1
v_call: TRBV30
cdr3_nt: TGTGCCTGGGGCCGGGACAGGCCTAATTCACCCCTCCACTTT
cdr3_aa: CAWGRDRPNSPLHF

j_call: TRBJ1-1
clone_size: NA
cdr3_length: 15
d_call: NA
v_call: TRBV7-2
cdr3_nt: TGTGCCAGCAGCTTAGCGGGGTGGTGGAACACTGAAGCTTTCTTT
cdr3_aa: CASSLAGWWNTEAFF

j_call: TRBJ1-2
clone_size: once
cdr3_length: 13
d_call: NA
v_call: TRBV12-3/TRBV12-4
cdr3_nt: TGTGCCAGCAGTCCGGGAGCAGACTATGGCTACACCTTC
cdr3_aa: CASSPGADYGYTF

j_call: TRBJ2-3
clone_size: NA
cdr3_length: 16
d_call: TRBD2
v_call: TRBV20-1
cdr3_nt: TGCAGTGCCGAGTCTGAGCTAGCGGGGAAAACAGATACGCAGTATTTT
cdr3_aa: CSAESELAGKTDTQYF

j_call: TRBJ2-5
clone_size: NA
cdr3_length: 13
d_call: TRBD2
v_call: TRBV3-1
cdr3_nt: TGTGCCAGCAGCCAAGAAAGACTAGCGGCCGGGTACTTC
cdr3_aa: CASSQERLAAGYF

j_call: TRBJ1-2
clone_size: NA
cdr3_length: 14
d_call: TRBD1
v_call: TRBV5-1
cdr3_nt: TGCGCCAGCGGCCCGGGACAGGCAGCGGGCGGCTACACCTTC
cdr3_aa: CASGPGQAAGGYTF

j_call: TRBJ2-3
clone_size: NA
cdr3_length: 16
d_call: NA
v_call: TRBV28
cdr3_nt: TGTGCCAGCAGTTCCCCGGGGGGCGGGGGCCCAGATACGCAGTATTTT
cdr3_aa: CASSSPGGGGPDTQYF

j_call: TRBJ2-2
clone_size: NA
cdr3_length: 15
d_call: NA
v_call: TRBV4-3
cdr3_nt: TGCGCCAGCAGCCAAGGATCCGCCCTTACCGGGGAGCTGTTTTTT
cdr3_aa: CASSQGSALTGELFF

j_call: TRBJ2-5
clone_size: NA
cdr3_length: 14
d_call: NA
v_call: TRBV20-1
cdr3_nt: TGCAGTGCTCCGAAAGCGACGGACCAAGAGACCCAGTACTTC
cdr3_aa: CSAPKATDQETQYF

j_call: TRBJ2-3
clone_size: NA
cdr3_length: 13
d_call: TRBD2
v_call: TRBV5-6
cdr3_nt: TGTGCCAGCAGCCAAGGGACTAGATTTACGCAGTATTTT
cdr3_aa: CASSQGTRFTQYF

j_call: TRBJ2-1
clone_size: NA
cdr3_length: 13
d_call: NA
v_call: TRBV7-3
cdr3_nt: TGTGCCAGCAGCTCATCAGGCTTATATGAGCAGTTCTTC
cdr3_aa: CASSSSGLYEQFF

j_call: TRBJ2-3
clone_size: NA
cdr3_length: 13
d_call: NA
v_call: TRBV20-1
cdr3_nt: TGCAGTGCTAGAGATCAGCGCCACGATACGCAGTATTTT
cdr3_aa: CSARDQRHDTQYF

j_call: TRBJ1-2
clone_size: NA
cdr3_length: 12
d_call: TRBD1
v_call: TRBV29-1
cdr3_nt: TGCAGCGTCGGACAGGGTGGCTATGGCTACACCTTC
cdr3_aa: CSVGQGGYGYTF

j_call: TRBJ1-1
clone_size: NA
cdr3_length: 15
d_call: TRBD1
v_call: TRBV7-2
cdr3_nt: TGTGCCAGCAGCTTAGTAAGGGGACAGGGGGCTGAAGCTTTCTTT
cdr3_aa: CASSLVRGQGAEAFF

j_call: TRBJ2-2
clone_size: NA
cdr3_length: 13
d_call: NA
v_call: TRBV30
cdr3_nt: TGTGCCTGGAGCAGGGGGAACACCGGGGAGCTGTTTTTT
cdr3_aa: CAWSRGNTGELFF

j_call: TRBJ2-1
clone_size: NA
cdr3_length: 14
d_call: NA
v_call: TRBV18
cdr3_nt: TGTGCCAGCTCCCTAGAGACGGACACCAATGAGCAGTTCTTC
cdr3_aa: CASSLETDTNEQFF

j_call: TRBJ2-5
clone_size: NA
cdr3_length: 14
d_call: NA
v_call: TRBV7-9
cdr3_nt: TGTGCCAGCAGCTTCATTCCGGGCGCAGAGACCCAGTACTTC
cdr3_aa: CASSFIPGAETQYF

j_call: TRBJ2-6
clone_size: once
cdr3_length: 15
d_call: NA
v_call: TRBV3-1
cdr3_nt: TGTGCCAGCAGCCAAGACGCGGTTGGGGCCAACGTCCTGACTTTC
cdr3_aa: CASSQDAVGANVLTF

j_call: TRBJ1-5
clone_size: NA
cdr3_length: 15
d_call: NA
v_call: TRBV5-1
cdr3_nt: TGCGCCAGCAGCTTGTTTCCGGGGCCCAATCAGCCCCAGCATTTT
cdr3_aa: CASSLFPGPNQPQHF

j_call: TRBJ2-3
clone_size: NA
cdr3_length: 15
d_call: TRBD1
v_call: TRBV7-3
cdr3_nt: TGTGCCAGCAGCTTAGGGACAGGGTATGAGGATACGCAGTATTTT
cdr3_aa: CASSLGTGYEDTQYF